Below, 32 T cell receptor beta chains from the same sample are listed, as sequenced in a study of blood T cell repertoires in COVID-19. This table comes from immunoSEQ multiplex PCR, and its TCRdb copy is limited to in-frame clones, with some not included. The sample holds under 300,000 clones, roughly 83% seen once. Material: peripheral blood. Receptors originate from a human donor with COVID-19, enrolled during active disease. The donor label of this sample is uncertain.

This clone appeared once. The chain combines TRBV15 with TRBJ2-1; the D is unclear. Germline-derived CDR1 and CDR2 are LNHNV and YYDKDF (reference sequence). There are 14 residues in the CDR3. V lost 7 bases and J 10 bases, leaving 20 bases between the germline ends. This CDR3 is CATTLSRYLLEQFF. CDR3 DNA: TGTGCCACCACTCTTTCGCGGTACCTCTTAGAGCAGTTCTTC. The whole variable domain, filled in from reference TRBV15 and TRBJ2-1, reads DAMVIQNPRYQVTQFGKPVTLSCSQTLNHNVMYWYQQKSSQAPKLLFHYYDKDFNNEADTPDNFQSRRPNTSFCFLDIRSPGLGDTAMYLCATTLSRYLLEQFFGPGTRLTVL.

The chain has TRBV6-5 and TRBJ1-5, with TRBD1 as a possible D gene (5 bases). The CDR3 sequence is 14 residues long. Germline V gene sequence: CDR1 MNHEY, CDR2 SVGAGI. Trimming removed 2 bases from V and 2 bases from J, with 7 bases in between. The CDR3 here is CASSYRQRNQPQHF. DNA for the CDR3: TGTGCCAGCAGTTACCGACAGCGCAATCAGCCCCAGCATTTT.

The V gene is TRBV7-9, the J gene TRBJ2-1; 8 bases are shared with TRBD1. Germline CDR1 is SEHNR and CDR2 is FQNEAQ (reference sequence). This CDR3 has 16 residues. Losses at the gene ends were 5 bases for V and 8 bases for J; bases not matched to a gene: 14. The CDR3 is CASSPHPRQGPDEQFF. CDR3 in DNA: TGTGCCAGCAGCCCACACCCCCGACAGGGGCCGGATGAGCAGTTCTTC.

The V and J genes are TRBV2 and TRBJ2-1; D is undetermined. Germline assignment: CDR1 SNHLY and CDR2 FYNNEI. CDR3 length: 13 amino acids. Trimming cost V 9 bases and J 5 bases, with 14 bases left between them. The CDR3 DNA reads TGTGCCAGTAGTCTATCTAGAAACAATGAGCAGTTCTTC. The encoded protein is CASSLSRNNEQFF.

The rearrangement links TRBV5-1 to TRBJ2-2; 10 nucleotides align to TRBD2. J lost 3 bases, V lost 2 bases, and 10 bases had no gene match. CDR1 and CDR2 from the germline V gene are SGHRS and YFSETQ. The CDR3 covers 18 residues. The CDR3 nucleotides are TGCGCCAGCAGCTTCATCAAGACTAGCGGGTGGGACACCGGGGAGCTGTTTTTT. Encoded protein: CASSFIKTSGWDTGELFF.

This clone has only one observation. This chain links TRBV5-5 with TRBJ2-3, with D tentatively TRBD2 (5 bases). This CDR3 is 13 amino acids long. The V gene's germline CDR1 is SGHKS and CDR2 YYEKEE (reference sequence). V dropped 0 bases and J dropped 5 bases, with 7 bases sitting between them. CDR3 region: CASSLERVDTQYF. CDR3 DNA sequence: TGTGCCAGCAGCTTGGAGAGGGTAGATACGCAGTATTTT. Drawing the rest from reference TRBV5-5 and TRBJ2-3, the complete variable domain is DAGVTQSPTHLIKTRGQQVTLRCSPISGHKSVSWYQQVLGQGPQFIFQYYEKEERGRGNFPDRFSARQFPNYSSELNVNALLLGDSALYLCASSLERVDTQYFGPGTRLTVL.

This rearrangement joins TRBV28 to TRBJ1-4, with D uncertain. The germline V gene encodes CDR1 MDHEN and CDR2 SYDVKM. This CDR3 is 14 amino acids long. Trimming cost V 3 bases and J 0 bases, with 5 bases left between them. The CDR3 reads CASSLEATNEKLFF. The CDR3 DNA reads as TGTGCCAGCAGTTTGGAGGCAACTAATGAAAAACTGTTTTTT.

DNA for the CDR3: TGTGCCTGGAGTGAATTCTCACAGGGGCGCACAGGGGACACTGAAGCTTTCTTT. This gives the protein CAWSEFSQGRTGDTEAFF. The V gene is TRBV30, the J gene TRBJ1-1, with 7 bases that match TRBD1. With V trimmed by 1 base and J by 3 bases, 17 bases remained unmatched. Germline CDR1 reads GTSNPN; CDR2 reads SVGIG (reference sequence). The CDR3 runs 18 residues.

The rearrangement joins TRBV9 to TRBJ2-2, with D unresolved. Germline assignment: CDR1 SGDLS and CDR2 YYNGEE. Trimming took off 4 bases at V and 1 base at J, with 11 bases between the two ends. This CDR3 spans 15 amino acids. This CDR3 is CASSPTNQNTGELFF. CDR3 bases: TGTGCCAGCAGCCCAACAAATCAGAACACCGGGGAGCTGTTTTTT.

This rearrangement joins TRBV5-1 to TRBJ2-3; TRBD2 aligns across 11 bases. This CDR3 region has 16 residues. Trimming removed 4 bases from V and 5 bases from J; junction bases left unmatched: 9. The V gene's germline CDR1 is SGHRS and CDR2 YFSETQ. The CDR3 loop is CASSPLSGRGEDTQYF. CDR3 nucleotide sequence: TGCGCCAGCAGCCCCCTTAGCGGGAGGGGGGAAGATACGCAGTATTTT.

The V call is TRBV7-2, the J call TRBJ2-7; a possible D gene is TRBD2 (5 bases). Germline V gene data show CDR1 as SGHTA and CDR2 as FQGNSA. The V gene lost 7 bases and the J gene lost 3 bases, with 16 bases spanning the gap. The CDR3 spans 14 residues. This CDR3 reads CASTQLSGRYEQYF. The CDR3 bases are TGTGCCAGCACCCAGCTGAGCGGACGCTACGAGCAGTACTTC. The whole variable domain, remainder taken from reference TRBV7-2 and TRBJ2-7, is GAGVSQSPSNKVTEKGKDVELRCDPISGHTALYWYRQSLGQGLEFLIYFQGNSAPDKSGLPSDRFSAERTGGSVSTLTIQRTQQEDSAVYLCASTQLSGRYEQYFGPGTRLTVT.

The V call is TRBV19, the J call TRBJ2-3; 7 nucleotides agree with TRBD2. Germline loops: CDR1 LNHDA, CDR2 SQIVND (reference sequence). After removal of 6 bases from V and 0 bases from J, the junction contained 6 bases not matched to a gene. This CDR3 spans 15 amino acids. The CDR3 loop is CASRPSSGSTDTQYF. CDR3 DNA sequence: TGTGCCAGTAGACCCTCTAGCGGAAGCACAGATACGCAGTATTTT.

This clone was seen a handful of times. The gene calls are TRBV19 and TRBJ1-4; a weak D match, TRBD1 (6 bases). Germline V gene data show CDR1 as LNHDA and CDR2 as SQIVND (reference sequence). This CDR3 has 14 amino acids. Trimming removed 7 bases at V and 4 bases at J, with 13 bases between. This CDR3 reads CASTPQGHNEKLFF. CDR3 nucleotides: TGTGCCAGTACCCCACAGGGTCATAATGAAAAACTGTTTTTT.

The chain carries TRBV7-3 and TRBJ2-1, with 14 bases fitting TRBD2. This CDR3 has 18 residues. After removal of 0 bases from V and 5 bases from J, the junction contained 6 bases not matched to a gene. The germline V gene has CDR1 SGHTA and CDR2 FQGTGA. CDR3 protein: CASSLTFGTSGSHNEQFF. The CDR3 bases are TGTGCCAGCAGCTTAACTTTCGGGACTAGCGGGAGTCACAATGAGCAGTTCTTC. The variable domain in full, with the rest retrieved from reference TRBV7-3 and TRBJ2-1, is GAGVSQTPSNKVTEKGKYVELRCDPISGHTALYWYRQSLGQGPEFLIYFQGTGAADDSGLPNDRFFAVRPEGSVSTLKIQRTERGDSAVYLCASSLTFGTSGSHNEQFFGPGTRLTVL.

This clone was found once. The DNA of the CDR3 is TGCGCCAGCAGCCAACCGGGGTTTCCCACCGGGGAGCTGTTTTTT. Residues: CASSQPGFPTGELFF. The chain is built from TRBV4-3 and TRBJ2-2, with a tentative D call TRBD2 (5 bases). The CDR3 is made up of 15 amino acids. Trimming took 2 bases from V and 4 from J, leaving 11 bases between them. Per germline, CDR1 LGHNA and CDR2 YSLEER.

The chain is built from TRBV4-3 and TRBJ2-7; TRBD1 matches at 7 bases. CDR3 length equals 15 residues. In germline, CDR1 is LGHNA, CDR2 YSLEER. Germline trimming cut 0 bases from V and 12 bases from J; bases unmatched to any gene: 14. This chain's CDR3 is CASSQDSGTEPLRYF. In DNA, the CDR3 is TGCGCCAGCAGCCAAGATTCCGGGACAGAACCCCTGAGGTACTTC.

CDR3 DNA: TGTGCCAGTAGTCATATCAGACAGGGCAAAAGCACAGATACGCAGTATTTT. Protein sequence: CASSHIRQGKSTDTQYF. The V and J genes are TRBV19 and TRBJ2-3, with 7 bases fitting TRBD1. The CDR3 sequence is 17 residues long. Germline V gene lookup returns CDR1 LNHDA and CDR2 SQIVND (reference sequence). V shed 5 bases and J 0 bases; nucleotides not matched to a gene: 11.

V is TRBV11-3 and J is TRBJ1-1, with D possibly TRBD1 on 5 matching bases. V gave up 5 bases and J gave up 1 base, with 14 bases separating them. CDR1 and CDR2 from the germline V gene are SGHNT and YENEEA. The CDR3 totals 15 residues. CDR3 nucleotides: TGTGCCAGCAGCCCGGGTGGGAGGGGGAACACTGAAGCTTTCTTT. Its translation: CASSPGGRGNTEAFF.

A note on this clone: Distinct nucleotide sequences in the sample also encode this CDR3. The rearrangement joins TRBV19 to TRBJ2-3; 7 nucleotides align to TRBD2. CDR1 and CDR2 (germline): LNHDA, SQIVND (reference sequence). Losses at the gene ends were 2 bases for V and 1 base for J; bases not matched to a gene: 6. The CDR3 sequence is 16 residues long. The CDR3 sequence: CASSIRGRAGTDTQYF. The CDR3 nucleotides read TGTGCCAGTAGTATAAGAGGGAGGGCGGGCACAGATACGCAGTATTTT.

This clone occurred once. This chain uses TRBV9 with TRBJ1-6; the D is unclear. Trimming took off 2 bases at V and 2 bases at J, with 5 bases between the two ends. This CDR3 has 14 amino acids. Looked up from germline, CDR1 is SGDLS and CDR2 is YYNGEE. CDR3: CASSVGTYNSPLHF. CDR3 DNA: TGTGCCAGCAGCGTCGGGACCTATAATTCACCCCTCCACTTT. The whole variable domain, filled in from reference TRBV9 and TRBJ1-6, reads DSGVTQTPKHLITATGQRVTLRCSPRSGDLSVYWYQQSLDQGLQFLIQYYNGEERAKGNILERFSAQQFPDLHSELNLSSLELGDSALYFCASSVGTYNSPLHFGNGTRLTVT.

V and J are TRBV27 and TRBJ2-5, with 7 bases identical to TRBD2. Germline values: CDR1 MNHEY, CDR2 SMNVEV (reference sequence). This CDR3 region has 15 residues. The V gene end was trimmed by 6 bases and the J gene end by 4 bases; junction bases not matched to a gene: 11. CDR3 DNA: TGTGCCAGCAGCCCTCTAAGCGGGGTCCGAGAGACCCAGTACTTC. It is translated as CASSPLSGVRETQYF.

The V and J genes are TRBV4-3 and TRBJ2-1; a weak D match, TRBD2 (6 bases). CDR3 length: 14 amino acids. V lost 3 bases to trimming and J lost 7 bases, with 13 bases between them. Germline V gene sequence: CDR1 LGHNA, CDR2 YSLEER. This CDR3 reads CASSHPGVRNEQFF. DNA of the CDR3: TGCGCCAGCAGCCATCCGGGAGTGAGGAATGAGCAGTTCTTC.

This chain joins TRBV3-1 (or the pseudogene TRBV3-2) and TRBJ2-5; TRBD2 matches 10 bases. Germline CDR1 reads LGHDT; CDR2 reads YNNKEL (reference sequence). The V and J ends lost 6 bases and 3 bases, in that order; junction bases with no gene match: 4. The CDR3 has 14 residues. CDR3 in amino acids: CASRVTSGEETQYF. The CDR3, as DNA: TGTGCCAGCAGGGTAACTAGCGGGGAAGAGACCCAGTACTTC.

This clone has a single count. This chain uses TRBV4-3 with TRBJ1-5, with 8 positions matching TRBD1. The CDR3 spans 18 residues. V lost 3 bases and J lost 2; bases outside the gene matches: 12. Germline CDR1 LGHNA, CDR2 YSLEER. CDR3 bases: TGCGCCAGCAGCCACAAACCCGGACAGGGCGGAGGCAATCAGCCCCAGCATTTT. It codes for CASSHKPGQGGGNQPQHF.

The J gene is TRBJ1-2, the V gene TRBV6-5; 7 bases map to TRBD1. With V trimmed by 7 bases and J by 5 bases, 13 bases remained unmatched. Looked up from germline, CDR1 is MNHEY and CDR2 is SVGAGI. The length of the CDR3 is 15 residues. CDR3 sequence reads: CASIAPSDRRYGYTF. DNA for the CDR3: TGTGCCAGCATCGCCCCCTCGGACAGGAGATATGGCTACACCTTC.

This clone was observed a single time. This CDR3 is CASSEQGWNRELFF. CDR3 DNA sequence: TGTGCCAGCAGTGAGCAGGGGTGGAACAGGGAGCTGTTTTTT. The chain has TRBV2 and TRBJ2-2; D is possibly TRBD1 (6 bases). CDR1 SNHLY and CDR2 FYNNEI come from the germline V gene. V was clipped by 3 bases and J by 9 bases, with 14 bases between them. The CDR3 runs 14 residues.

J is TRBJ1-1 and V is TRBV5-1; a possible D gene is TRBD1 (5 bases). The CDR3 totals 14 residues. The germline CDR1 and CDR2 sequences are SGHRS and YFSETQ. V lost 5 bases and J lost 1, with 12 bases in between. CDR3 amino acids: CASSQAGQNTEAFF. The CDR3 DNA is TGCGCCAGCAGTCAAGCAGGACAGAACACTGAAGCTTTCTTT.

This chain joins TRBV14 and TRBJ2-5; D tentatively reads TRBD1 or TRBD2 (5 bases each). CDR3 length: 16 residues. Trimming cost V 7 bases and J 0 bases, with 18 bases left between them. Germline lookup yields CDR1 SGHDN and CDR2 FVKESK. The CDR3: CASNQGVTAYQETQYF. CDR3 nucleotide sequence: TGTGCCAGCAACCAGGGAGTGACGGCCTACCAAGAGACCCAGTACTTC.

J is TRBJ1-1 and V is TRBV6-5; tentatively, D is TRBD1 (6 bases). V gave up 2 bases and J gave up 4 bases, with 8 bases separating them. This CDR3 comprises 13 residues. CDR1 is MNHEY and CDR2 is SVGAGI in the germline V gene. CDR3 sequence (DNA): TGTGCCAGCAGTTACCGGGGGGCCACTGAAGCTTTCTTT. Translation: CASSYRGATEAFF.

The chain is built from TRBV7-2 and TRBJ1-5; D unclear. This CDR3 is 13 amino acids long. The V gene lost 5 bases and the J gene lost 3 bases, with 8 bases spanning the gap. Germline V gives CDR1 SGHTA, CDR2 FQGNSA. The CDR3 here is CASSPGVNQPQHF. CDR3 DNA sequence: TGTGCCAGCAGCCCGGGAGTCAATCAGCCCCAGCATTTT.

In its sample, this clone was seen once. The V call is TRBV5-4, the J call TRBJ2-3; 7 bases line up with TRBD2. J was trimmed by 2 bases and V by 4 bases; bases with no gene match: 7. The CDR3 has 15 amino acids. Germline loops: CDR1 SGHNT, CDR2 YYREEE (reference sequence). The CDR3 sequence: CASSSGDFITDTQYF. The CDR3 DNA follows: TGTGCCAGCAGCAGCGGGGACTTCATCACAGATACGCAGTATTTT.

V is TRBV5-1 and J is TRBJ2-1, with TRBD1 matching over 9 bases. V shed 0 bases and J 3 bases; nucleotides not matched to a gene: 4. Germline values: CDR1 SGHRS, CDR2 YFSETQ. This CDR3 has 16 residues. CDR3 protein: CASSLVVTGGYNEQFF. The CDR3 DNA sequence: TGCGCCAGCAGCTTGGTAGTGACAGGGGGCTACAATGAGCAGTTCTTC.